The 30 T cell receptor beta chains given below trace back to one sample, sequenced in a study of cytomegalovirus exposure and HLA in healthy donors. The PCR used 60 Vbeta and 13 Jbeta primers. Using immunoSEQ multiplex PCR, the repertoire was profiled, and TCRdb retains in-frame clones only, with some absent. This table has 150,000 to 200,000 clones, 80% to 85% appearing once. Sequences were obtained from PBMCs. Receptors were obtained from a woman between 18 and 29 years old in good health and CMV-seropositive.

The V gene is TRBV19, the J gene TRBJ1-2; D gene ambiguous. CDR3 length: 13 residues. Looked up from germline, CDR1 is LNHDA and CDR2 is SQIVND (reference sequence). Trimming shortened V by 1 base and J by 6 bases, and 9 bases separated the two germline ends. The CDR3 sequence: CASSIGGTDGYTF. The DNA for the CDR3 is TGTGCCAGTAGTATAGGAGGAACCGATGGCTACACCTTC.

In this sample, this clone turned up a few times. The V gene is TRBV5-6, the J gene TRBJ2-1; TRBD1 agrees at 7 bases. The V segment lost 1 base and the J segment 13 bases; nucleotides outside the gene matches: 2. In germline, CDR1 is SGHDT, CDR2 YYEEEE. The CDR3 loop spans 11 amino acids. The CDR3 bases are TGTGCCAGCAGCTTGCGGGACAGCCAGTTCTTC. It codes for CASSLRDSQFF.

This clone turned up a few times. The chain is built from TRBV11-2 and TRBJ1-2, with 9 bases aligning to TRBD1. Germline CDR1 and CDR2: SGHAT and FQNNGV. The CDR3 has 15 residues. V was pared by 3 bases and J by 6 bases, with 8 bases of the junction left unmatched. Here the CDR3 reads CASSFKSGTGHGYTF. In nucleotides, the CDR3 is TGTGCCAGCAGCTTTAAGTCGGGGACAGGGCATGGCTACACCTTC.

This clone is a singleton in its sample. The V gene is TRBV5-1, the J gene TRBJ2-7, with 11 positions matching TRBD1. Germline CDR1 reads SGHRS; CDR2 reads YFSETQ. The CDR3 totals 14 residues. The V segment lost 4 bases and the J segment 7 bases; nucleotides outside the gene matches: 7. CDR3 in DNA: TGCGCCAGCAGCGTACGGGACAGGGGGAGTGAGCAGTACTTC. Its translation: CASSVRDRGSEQYF.

This clone has a single count. The chain uses TRBV21-1 and TRBJ2-1; the DNA was not compared with TRBD1, the D call given in the table. TRBV21-1 is a pseudogene locus. The CDR3 is 16 residues long. This chain's CDR3 is CASSKRGDSKINEQFF. As DNA, the CDR3 is TGTGCCAGCAGCAAAAGAGGGGACAGTAAAATCAATGAGCAGTTCTTC.

This rearrangement joins TRBV9 to TRBJ1-2; perhaps TRBD1 as D (6 bases). CDR3 length equals 15 residues. V was pared by 0 bases and J by 7 bases, with 16 bases between. Germline loops: CDR1 SGDLS, CDR2 YYNGEE. The CDR3 loop is CASSVASGAKGGYTF. In nucleotides, the CDR3 is TGTGCCAGCAGCGTAGCTTCAGGGGCGAAGGGTGGCTACACCTTC. Full variable domain (remainder filled in from reference TRBV9 and TRBJ1-2): DSGVTQTPKHLITATGQRVTLRCSPRSGDLSVYWYQQSLDQGLQFLIQYYNGEERAKGNILERFSAQQFPDLHSELNLSSLELGDSALYFCASSVASGAKGGYTFGSGTRLTVV.

This clone was seen a few times. V usage is TRBV7-9 and J usage is TRBJ1-2; 8 bases match TRBD1. This CDR3 comprises 15 residues. The ends lost 7 bases at V and 4 bases at J; junction bases unmatched: 11. The germline gives CDR1 SEHNR, CDR2 FQNEAQ (reference sequence). CDR3 sequence (DNA): TGTGCCAGCACCCCGACAGGGGTGGGTGGCTATGGCTACACCTTC. This sequence encodes CASTPTGVGGYGYTF.

The rearrangement links TRBV27 to TRBJ1-2; 9 bases match TRBD1. In germline, CDR1 is MNHEY, CDR2 SMNVEV (reference sequence). CDR3 length equals 14 residues. V dropped 6 bases and J dropped 8; count of bases not matched to a gene: 10. CDR3 bases: TGTGCCAGCAGCGACAGGGGGGTCCTTGGGGGCTACACCTTC. The encoded protein is CASSDRGVLGGYTF.

This chain links TRBV5-5 with TRBJ2-5; tentative D call: TRBD2 (6 bases). CDR1 SGHKS and CDR2 YYEKEE come from the germline V gene (reference sequence). Trimming pared 0 bases from V and 5 bases from J, leaving 11 bases between. The CDR3 spans 14 residues. CDR3 nucleotide sequence: TGTGCCAGCAGCTTGGGTAGCGGAGTGGAGACCCAGTACTTC. Translation gives CASSLGSGVETQYF.

The chain has TRBV28 and TRBJ1-1; tentative D call: TRBD1 (5 bases). The V gene lost 5 bases and the J gene lost 10 bases, with 14 bases spanning the gap. Per the germline V gene, CDR1 is MDHEN and CDR2 is SYDVKM. The CDR3 contains 12 residues. CDR3 nucleotides: TGTGCCAGCAGTGAGAAGGGGTTGGCAGCTTTCTTT. Its translation: CASSEKGLAAFF.

There are a few counts of this clone. This chain uses TRBV29-1 with TRBJ1-2, with D possibly matching TRBD1 (5 bases). The germline V gene encodes CDR1 SQVTM and CDR2 ANQGSEA. This CDR3 region has 12 residues. The V and J ends lost 7 bases and 3 bases respectively, with 12 bases between them. The CDR3 spells CSASPGYYGYTF. CDR3 bases: TGCAGCGCCTCCCCAGGGTACTATGGCTACACCTTC.

The table lists this clone with a count of one. The chain recombines TRBV5-4 with TRBJ1-3; 11 nucleotides align to TRBD1. There are 15 residues in the CDR3. Germline values: CDR1 SGHNT, CDR2 YYREEE (reference sequence). V lost 3 bases, J lost 2 bases, and 1 base stayed unmatched. CDR3 nucleotide sequence: TGTGCCAGCAGCTGGGGACAGGGGGCTGGAAACACCATATATTTT. It translates to CASSWGQGAGNTIYF.

This clone has more than one count but fewer than ten. V usage is TRBV6-6 and J usage is TRBJ2-1, with 10 bases fitting TRBD1. The CDR3 contains 15 residues. V dropped 6 bases and J dropped 6; count of bases not matched to a gene: 8. The germline gives CDR1 MNHNY, CDR2 SVGAGI (reference sequence). CDR3 protein: CASSPGTGERNEQFF. Written as DNA, the CDR3 is TGTGCCAGCAGCCCCGGGACAGGGGAACGCAATGAGCAGTTCTTC.

This clone has at least ten counts. This chain joins TRBV5-4 and TRBJ1-2; a weak D match, TRBD1 (6 bases). The CDR3 has 13 amino acids. Germline V lookup: CDR1 SGHNT, CDR2 YYREEE (reference sequence). Trimming pared 2 bases from V and 5 bases from J, leaving 10 bases between. The CDR3 DNA is TGTGCCAGCAGCTTAGGGGGGGGGTATGGCTACACCTTC. Translating gives CASSLGGGYGYTF.

The chain recombines TRBV27 with TRBJ1-6; 8 bases are shared with TRBD1. This CDR3 is built from 14 residues. Germline values: CDR1 MNHEY, CDR2 SMNVEV (reference sequence). Losses at the gene ends were 3 bases for V and 10 bases for J; bases not matched to a gene: 5. The CDR3 loop is CASSLGRGLSPLHF. DNA for the CDR3: TGTGCCAGCAGTTTGGGCAGGGGGCTATCACCCCTCCACTTT.

CDR3 in amino acids: CASSETGAIYEQYV. The CDR3 DNA reads TGTGCCAGCAGTGAGACAGGGGCGATTTACGAGCAGTACGTC. The chain is built from TRBV6-5 and TRBJ2-7; 8 bases map to TRBD1. V trimming: 5 bases; J trimming: 4 bases; junction bases outside the gene matches: 7. Germline V CDR1 and CDR2: MNHEY, SVGAGI. This CDR3 spans 14 amino acids.

The rearrangement uses TRBV14 and TRBJ2-1; TRBD2 aligns across 13 bases. The CDR3 is 16 residues long. The V segment lost 6 bases and the J segment 5 bases; nucleotides outside the gene matches: 7. Germline V gene sequence: CDR1 SGHDN, CDR2 FVKESK. The CDR3 sequence is CASSLPGLAGHNEQFF. Written as DNA, the CDR3 is TGTGCCAGCAGTCTTCCGGGACTAGCGGGACACAATGAGCAGTTCTTC.

The gene calls are TRBV28 and TRBJ2-1; TRBD1 agrees at 9 bases. The CDR3 sequence is 14 residues long. The germline V gene has CDR1 MDHEN and CDR2 SYDVKM. J gave up 4 bases and V 11 bases, and 9 bases lay outside the gene matches. CDR3 in amino acids: CAGGDGTGYNEQFF. CDR3 in DNA: TGTGCCGGGGGCGACGGGACAGGGTACAATGAGCAGTTCTTC.

This clone was seen more than once but under ten times. The chain combines TRBV30 with TRBJ1-5, with D perhaps TRBD1 (6 bases). CDR1 and CDR2 from the germline V gene are GTSNPN and SVGIG (reference sequence). Trimming pared 4 bases from V and 0 bases from J, leaving 19 bases between. The CDR3 spans 17 residues. The CDR3 spells CAWTPDRQGSSNQPQHF. DNA of the CDR3: TGTGCCTGGACCCCAGACAGGCAGGGGAGTAGCAATCAGCCCCAGCATTTT.

This clone was recorded only once. The V gene is TRBV5-1, the J gene TRBJ2-7; tentatively, D is TRBD2 (6 bases). The ends were cut back, 4 bases at V and 4 bases at J, with 9 bases in the middle. CDR3 length: 12 residues. Germline V gene data show CDR1 as SGHRS and CDR2 as YFSETQ. The CDR3 nucleotides read TGCGCCAGCAGCGCGACTAGTTACGAGCAGTACTTC. It yields the protein CASSATSYEQYF.

The rearrangement links TRBV9 to TRBJ2-3, with D possibly being TRBD1 (5 bases). Trimming stripped 3 bases from V and 6 bases from J, with 11 bases between. The CDR3 is 13 amino acids. Germline CDR1 and CDR2: SGDLS and YYNGEE. The CDR3 DNA reads TGTGCCAGCAGCGCCCAGGGCAGGGATACGCAGTATTTT. Its protein product is CASSAQGRDTQYF.

The J gene is TRBJ2-7, the V gene TRBV18, with D uncertain. From germline, CDR1 is KGHSH and CDR2 LQKENI. The CDR3 sequence is 13 residues long. Trimming removed 6 bases from V and 6 bases from J, with 15 bases in between. CDR3 amino acids: CASSPGSVPEQYV. The CDR3 DNA reads TGTGCCAGCTCCCCCGGGTCCGTCCCCGAGCAGTACGTC.

In nucleotides, the CDR3 is TGTGCCAGCAGTCTCCGGGACAGGGGGATTGGATTTTCTTTTGGCTACACCTTC. Translated: CASSLRDRGIGFSFGYTF. The V call is TRBV28, the J call TRBJ1-2; 11 positions match TRBD1. From germline, CDR1 is MDHEN and CDR2 SYDVKM. With 5 bases clipped from V and 7 bases from J, the junction kept 18 bases outside the gene matches. The CDR3 is 18 residues long.

This clone has only a few counts. J is TRBJ1-1 and V is TRBV6-5; 7 bases align to TRBD1. The V and J ends lost 0 bases and 0 bases, in that order; junction bases with no gene match: 1. Germline loops: CDR1 MNHEY, CDR2 SVGAGI. CDR3 length: 15 residues. This CDR3 reads CASSYSTGMNTEAFF. For the CDR3, the DNA is TGTGCCAGCAGTTACTCGACAGGGATGAACACTGAAGCTTTCTTT.

J is TRBJ2-5 and V is TRBV14; 8 bases fit TRBD2. Losses at the gene ends were 1 base for V and 0 bases for J; bases not matched to a gene: 1. Germline V gives CDR1 SGHDN, CDR2 FVKESK. CDR3 size: 15 residues. CDR3 nucleotides: TGTGCCAGCAGCCAAGGACTAGCGCACCAAGAGACCCAGTACTTC. Protein sequence: CASSQGLAHQETQYF.

The rearrangement uses TRBV6-5 and TRBJ1-2; 7 bases align to TRBD1. Germline CDR1 and CDR2: MNHEY and SVGAGI. J gave up 4 bases and V 6 bases, and 5 bases lay outside the gene matches. The CDR3 extends over 13 amino acids. CDR3 residues: CASSDTGAYGYTF. CDR3 nucleotide sequence: TGTGCCAGCAGCGACACAGGGGCCTATGGCTACACCTTC.

The chain has TRBV28 and TRBJ2-5, with D possibly TRBD2 on 6 matching bases. V was cut by 6 bases and J by 3 bases, with 14 bases left in between. The CDR3 loop spans 14 amino acids. From germline, CDR1 is MDHEN and CDR2 SYDVKM. CDR3 in amino acids: CASSGSAGKETQYF. In DNA form, the CDR3 reads TGTGCCAGCAGCGGCTCGGCGGGGAAAGAGACCCAGTACTTC.

This chain uses TRBV6-5 with TRBJ1-2, with D maybe TRBD1 (6 bases). Germline V gene lookup returns CDR1 MNHEY and CDR2 SVGAGI. The CDR3 has 14 residues. V was clipped by 6 bases and J by 4 bases, with 15 bases between them. The CDR3 is CASRETGRGYGYTF. The CDR3 region has the DNA TGTGCCAGCAGGGAAACAGGGAGAGGCTATGGCTACACCTTC.

This clone was seen a few times. V is TRBV5-3 and J is TRBJ1-1; tentatively, D is TRBD1 (5 bases). TRBV5-3 is labeled an ORF, and its function is uncertain. Trimming took off 3 bases at V and 1 base at J, with 13 bases between the two ends. This CDR3 is built from 15 residues. In nucleotides, the CDR3 is TGTGCCAGAAGCTCGCGAGCAGGGCCGAACACTGAAGCTTTCTTT. Its translation is CARSSRAGPNTEAFF.

The rearrangement links TRBV13 to TRBJ2-4; D is unresolved. The CDR3 totals 15 residues. From germline, CDR1 is PRHDT and CDR2 FYEKMQ (reference sequence). V was clipped by 0 bases and J by 0 bases, with 6 bases between them. CDR3 sequence (DNA): TGTGCCAGCAGCTTAGGCGGAGTAGCCAAAAACATTCAGTACTTC. Translating it yields CASSLGGVAKNIQYF.